These 19 T cell receptor beta chains were all obtained from the same sample, sequenced in a study of T cell responses to AZD1222 COVID-19 vaccine. Clones were sequenced by immunoSEQ multiplex PCR, and TCRdb holds only the in-frame ones, with some missing. Altogether over 150,000 clones are present, around 87% being singletons, with the ten largest covering about 2.8%. Source: peripheral blood, taken on day 0 of AZD1222 vaccination. The receptors originated from an adult in good health.

The rearrangement joins TRBV13 to TRBJ2-3, with TRBD2 matching over 10 bases. V trimming: 5 bases; J trimming: 5 bases; junction bases outside the gene matches: 13. CDR3 length: 17 residues. CDR1 and CDR2 (germline): PRHDT, FYEKMQ (reference sequence). CDR3 sequence: CASSGSLGLASVDTQYF. CDR3 DNA sequence: TGTGCCAGCAGCGGAAGTCTGGGACTAGCGTCGGTAGATACGCAGTATTTT.

The V call is TRBV4-2, the J call TRBJ1-4, with D tentatively TRBD1 (5 bases). The V gene lost 1 base and the J gene lost 0 bases, with 9 bases spanning the gap. Germline loops: CDR1 LGHNA, CDR2 YNFKEQ. The CDR3 is 16 amino acids. Here the CDR3 DNA reads TGTGCCAGCAGCCAAGGGCAGGGTCCAACTAATGAAAAACTGTTTTTT. It translates to CASSQGQGPTNEKLFF.

A single count supports this clone. The chain has TRBV7-3 and TRBJ1-1; no clear D gene. CDR1 and CDR2 from the germline V gene are SGHTA and FQGTGA. There are 15 residues in the CDR3. V lost 0 bases to trimming and J lost 10 bases, with 18 bases between them. This chain's CDR3 is CASSLTPGSSTGAFF. The DNA for the CDR3 is TGTGCCAGCAGCTTAACGCCAGGATCCTCGACCGGAGCTTTCTTT.

The chain uses TRBV6-2 or TRBV6-3 and TRBJ2-7; 13 bases agree with TRBD2. The V segment lost 2 bases and the J segment 6 bases; nucleotides outside the gene matches: 7. The CDR3 consists of 16 residues. Germline V lookup: CDR1 MNHEY, CDR2 SVGEGT. This CDR3 reads CASSYTGLAGVREQYF. The CDR3 region has the DNA TGTGCCAGCAGTTACACCGGACTAGCGGGAGTCCGCGAGCAGTACTTC.

The chain joins TRBV11-3 to TRBJ2-3, with D perhaps TRBD2 (6 bases). Germline-derived CDR1 and CDR2 are SGHNT and YENEEA. Trimming took 5 bases from V and 2 from J, leaving 14 bases between them. This CDR3 comprises 15 residues. The CDR3 loop is CASSPSGLFTDTQYF. CDR3 DNA sequence: TGTGCCAGCAGCCCGTCGGGACTTTTCACAGATACGCAGTATTTT.

This clone was seen only a few times. The V gene is TRBV19, the J gene TRBJ1-4; D call uncertain. The CDR3 has 12 amino acids. The V end lost 10 bases, the J end lost 7 bases, and 13 bases lay between the germline ends. CDR1 is LNHDA and CDR2 is SQIVND in the germline V gene (reference sequence). The CDR3 loop is CATRWDGEKLFF. CDR3 coding DNA: TGTGCCACCCGATGGGATGGTGAAAAACTGTTTTTT.

The chain uses TRBV7-6 and TRBJ2-2; TRBD1 might be the D (5 bases). This CDR3 has 16 amino acids. CDR1 and CDR2 from the germline V gene are SGHVS and FNYEAQ. Trimming took 5 bases from V and 0 from J, leaving 13 bases between them. The CDR3 bases are TGTGCCAGCAGCCCCCAGGGTGGCCCGAACACCGGGGAGCTGTTTTTT. It translates to CASSPQGGPNTGELFF. The full variable domain, in which reference TRBV7-6 and TRBJ2-2 provide the parts outside the CDR3, is GAGVSQSPRYKVTKRGQDVALRCDPISGHVSLYWYRQALGQGPEFLTYFNYEAQQDKSGLPNDRFSAERPEGSISTLTIQRTEQRDSAMYRCASSPQGGPNTGELFFGEGSRLTVL.

This clone was seen once. This chain joins TRBV14 and TRBJ2-7, with no clear D. Germline lookup yields CDR1 SGHDN and CDR2 FVKESK. There are 13 residues in the CDR3. V was shortened by 2 bases and J by 6 bases, with 11 bases between the two germline ends. The CDR3 nucleotides are TGTGCCAGCAGCCAATTTCGGACGGGCGAGCAGTACTTC. It codes for CASSQFRTGEQYF.

This clone was seen a single time. The V and J genes are TRBV30 and TRBJ1-2; no clear D gene. The CDR3 is 13 residues long. The germline V gene has CDR1 GTSNPN and CDR2 SVGIG (reference sequence). The ends were cut back, 1 base at V and 4 bases at J, with 10 bases in the middle. The CDR3 DNA is TGTGCCTGGAGTGAAGGAGGGTCCTATGGCTACACCTTC. It encodes CAWSEGGSYGYTF. Full variable domain (remainder filled in from reference TRBV30 and TRBJ1-2): SQTIHQWPATLVQPVGSPLSLECTVEGTSNPNLYWYRQAAGRGLQLLFYSVGIGQISSEVPQNLSASRPQDRQFILSSKKLLLSDSGFYLCAWSEGGSYGYTFGSGTRLTVV.

This clone has a single count. The chain recombines TRBV6-6 with TRBJ1-2, with D unresolved. This CDR3 contains 13 residues. With 2 bases removed from V and 10 bases from J, the gap between germline ends came to 14 bases. Germline V lookup: CDR1 MNHNY, CDR2 SVGAGI (reference sequence). CDR3 nucleotides: TGTGCCAGCAGTTACGCAGGACCACTTGCCTACACCTTC. It yields the protein CASSYAGPLAYTF.

This sequence joins TRBV18 and TRBJ2-1; 7 positions match TRBD2. With V trimmed by 6 bases and J by 2 bases, 7 bases remained unmatched. CDR1 KGHSH and CDR2 LQKENI come from the germline V gene. The length of the CDR3 is 15 residues. Here the CDR3 reads CASSTGLAAYNEQFF. CDR3 nucleotides: TGTGCCAGCTCGACGGGGCTAGCGGCCTACAATGAGCAGTTCTTC. Drawing the rest from reference TRBV18 and TRBJ2-1, the complete variable domain is NAGVMQNPRHLVRRRGQEARLRCSPMKGHSHVYWYRQLPEEGLKFMVYLQKENIIDESGMPKERFSAEFPKEGPSILRIQQVVRGDSAAYFCASSTGLAAYNEQFFGPGTRLTVL.

This rearrangement joins TRBV20-1 to TRBJ1-1, with unresolved D. V shed 3 bases and J shed 2 bases, with 10 bases lying between them. Germline V gives CDR1 DFQATT, CDR2 SNEGSKA (reference sequence). CDR3 size: 13 residues. CDR3 bases: TGCAGTGCTAGTAGGGCCTTCAACACTGAAGCTTTCTTT. It codes for CSASRAFNTEAFF.

This clone was detected once. This sequence joins TRBV6-2 or TRBV6-3 and TRBJ1-1, with D maybe TRBD1 (5 bases). CDR1 is MNHEY and CDR2 is SVGEGT in the germline V gene. The CDR3 loop spans 12 amino acids. The V end was cut by 5 bases, the J end by 11 bases, with 15 bases between. The CDR3 sequence is CASSQGPFGAFF. The CDR3 DNA reads TGTGCCAGCAGTCAGGGCCCGTTTGGGGCTTTCTTT.

The J gene is TRBJ1-5, the V gene TRBV30; D unresolved. The CDR3 has 15 amino acids. The V end lost 0 bases, the J end lost 3 bases, and 12 bases lay between the germline ends. CDR1 is GTSNPN, CDR2 SVGIG, per germline (reference sequence). This chain's CDR3 is CAWSVHGVFNQPQHF. The CDR3 DNA sequence: TGTGCCTGGAGTGTACACGGGGTATTCAATCAGCCCCAGCATTTT.

The chain links TRBV9 to TRBJ2-1; D call uncertain. The CDR3 totals 13 residues. Trimming stripped 4 bases from V and 7 bases from J, with 12 bases between. Germline V gene lookup returns CDR1 SGDLS and CDR2 YYNGEE. The CDR3 bases are TGTGCCAGCAGCCCACCGGAAGAGAATGAGCAGTTCTTC. Residues: CASSPPEENEQFF.

This clone has just one count. The V and J genes are TRBV9 and TRBJ2-1; D not certain. The CDR3 loop spans 15 amino acids. Trimming took 4 bases from V and 0 from J, leaving 11 bases between them. Germline V lookup: CDR1 SGDLS, CDR2 YYNGEE. The CDR3 coding sequence is TGTGCCAGCAGCCCAGCAGGTGGCTCCTACAATGAGCAGTTCTTC. It is translated as CASSPAGGSYNEQFF.

A single count supports this clone. The chain is built from TRBV9 and TRBJ1-2; D gene ambiguous. Germline CDR1 and CDR2: SGDLS and YYNGEE. There are 14 residues in the CDR3. V was clipped by 0 bases and J by 6 bases, with 12 bases between them. The CDR3 sequence: CASSVGGFKDGYTF. The CDR3 region has the DNA TGTGCCAGCAGCGTAGGCGGATTTAAGGATGGCTACACCTTC.

The rearrangement joins TRBV5-6 to TRBJ1-1, with D tentatively TRBD1 (6 bases). This CDR3 has 14 residues. Per germline, CDR1 SGHDT and CDR2 YYEEEE. V was cut by 2 bases and J by 4 bases, with 12 bases left in between. CDR3 DNA sequence: TGTGCCAGCAGCTTACTAGGACAGCTCACTGAAGCTTTCTTT. Protein sequence: CASSLLGQLTEAFF.

V is TRBV5-1 and J is TRBJ1-1; a weak D match, TRBD1 (5 bases). Trimming shortened V by 0 bases and J by 3 bases, and 15 bases separated the two germline ends. This CDR3 comprises 16 residues. Germline V gene sequence: CDR1 SGHRS, CDR2 YFSETQ. CDR3 region: CASSLGLGDGDTEAFF. CDR3 nucleotides: TGCGCCAGCAGCTTGGGGCTAGGGGACGGGGACACTGAAGCTTTCTTT.